These T cell receptor beta chains were read from a single sample in a study of metastatic and nonmetastatic thyroid tumors. TCRdb reanalyzed the PCR reads with MiXCR. The table includes some 6,900 clones, around 30% detected once. Sequencing was done on a sample of tumor tissue. The receptor source for this set is a female donor with papillary thyroid cancer or a benign thyroid nodule (not recorded which). Some clones in this sample may be carry-over from other donors' samples. The CDR3 runs from the conserved cysteine through the conserved F or W. The D gene is left open where the match is weak. Size values are once, few and many counts, or a class for expanded clones, and some rows have none.

.,.,TRBJ1-2,TRBV11-3,CASSSKDRAPNYGYTF,TGTGCCAGCAGCTCAAAGGACCGAGCACCTAACTATGGCTACACCTTC
.,.,TRBJ2-1,TRBV6-1,CASSGALRGTGGRYEQFF,TGTGCCAGCAGTGGAGCGCTCCGGGGTACCGGGGGTAGATATGAGCAGTTCTTC
TRBD1,medium-sized,TRBJ2-1,TRBV30,CAWTGGYNEQFF,TGTGCCTGGACAGGGGGCTACAATGAGCAGTTCTTC
TRBD2,few,TRBJ2-3,TRBV10-1,CATSGERDTDTQYF,TGCGCCACCAGCGGGGAGCGGGACACAGATACGCAGTATTTT
TRBD2,medium-sized,TRBJ2-7,TRBV7-2,CASSPWTSGSEQYF,TGTGCCAGCAGCCCCTGGACTAGCGGGAGCGAGCAGTACTTC
.,.,TRBJ1-1,TRBV24-1,CATQDWNTEAFF,TGTGCCACTCAGGACTGGAACACTGAAGCTTTCTTT
.,.,TRBJ1-2,TRBV11-3,CASSPGGGRTFFVYTF,TGTGCCAGCAGCCCAGGAGGTGGCAGGACCTTCTTCGTCTACACTTTC
.,.,TRBJ2-7,TRBV11-2,CASSSRTETYEQYF,TGTGCCAGCAGCTCACGGACGGAAACCTACGAGCAGTACTTC
.,large,TRBJ2-2,TRBV12-3/TRBV12-4,CASSFRGWELFF,TGTGCCAGCAGTTTCAGAGGCTGGGAGCTGTTTTTT
.,.,TRBJ1-2,TRBV27,CASSLGAERGDGYTF,TGTGCCAGCAGTTTAGGGGCCGAAAGGGGAGACGGCTACACCTTC
TRBD1,.,TRBJ1-5,TRBV4-2,CASSRTQGAQPQHF,TGTGCCAGCAGCCGCACCCAGGGGGCGCAGCCCCAGCATTTT
TRBD1,.,TRBJ2-7,TRBV6-7,CASSYSGQGQGVLWQYF,TGTGCCAGCAGTTACTCGGGACAGGGGCAGGGGGTACTCTGGCAGTACTTC
.,few,TRBJ1-5,TRBV29-1,CSVQKGGGGQPQHF,TGCAGCGTACAGAAAGGGGGAGGGGGTCAGCCCCAGCATTTT
TRBD1,.,TRBJ2-7,TRBV20-1,CSARWDRDYNEQYF,TGCAGTGCTAGATGGGACAGGGACTACAATGAGCAGTACTTC
.,many,TRBJ1-2,TRBV3-1,CASSQALRVTYPGNYGYTF,TGTGCCAGCAGCCAAGCTCTCAGGGTAACTTACCCAGGGAACTATGGCTACACCTTC
TRBD2,.,TRBJ2-2,TRBV7-8,CASSQGHSGNPGELFF,TGTGCCAGCAGTCAGGGACATAGCGGGAATCCCGGGGAGCTGTTTTTT
TRBD2,hyperexpanded,TRBJ2-1,TRBV9,CASSVGGRLYNEQFF,TGTGCCAGCAGCGTAGGCGGGAGACTCTACAATGAGCAGTTCTTC
.,.,TRBJ2-1,TRBV6-2/TRBV6-3,CASQGSNEQFF,TGTGCCAGCCAGGGGAGCAATGAGCAGTTCTTC
TRBD2,few,TRBJ2-5,TRBV5-1,CASSLGTSGGETQYF,TGCGCCAGCAGCTTGGGGACTAGCGGGGGAGAGACCCAGTACTTC
.,medium-sized,TRBJ2-1,TRBV2,CASSGSALNEQFF,TGTGCCAGCAGTGGGAGCGCCTTAAATGAGCAGTTCTTC
.,medium-sized,TRBJ1-2,TRBV19,CASSTPSGPRQGYTF,TGTGCCAGTAGTACCCCCTCGGGACCCCGACAGGGCTACACCTTC
TRBD1,many,TRBJ1-2,TRBV29-1,CSVDRTGEGYTF,TGCAGCGTTGATAGAACAGGGGAAGGCTACACCTTC
.,few,TRBJ2-3,TRBV15,CATSRDLMGGTQYF,TGTGCCACCAGCAGAGATCTCATGGGCGGTACGCAGTATTTT